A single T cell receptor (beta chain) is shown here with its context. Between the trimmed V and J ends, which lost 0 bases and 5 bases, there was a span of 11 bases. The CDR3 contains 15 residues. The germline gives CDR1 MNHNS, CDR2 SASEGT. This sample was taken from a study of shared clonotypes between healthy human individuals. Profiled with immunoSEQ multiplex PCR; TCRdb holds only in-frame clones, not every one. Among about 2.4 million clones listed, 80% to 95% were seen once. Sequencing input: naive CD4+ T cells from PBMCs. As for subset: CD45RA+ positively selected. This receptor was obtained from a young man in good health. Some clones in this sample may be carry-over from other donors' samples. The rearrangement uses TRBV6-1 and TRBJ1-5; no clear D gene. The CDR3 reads CASSEASGSYQPQHF. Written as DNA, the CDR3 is TGTGCCAGCAGTGAAGCTTCGGGGTCGTATCAGCCCCAGCATTTT.